The 31 T cell receptor beta chains in this list originate from one sample, sequenced in a study of CD8 T cells in Susac syndrome. The RNA, about 0.45 to 1 ug, was put through reverse transcription using random hexamers. From the immunoSEQ multiplex PCR reads, TCRdb called clonotypes with MiXCR, one entry per CDR3 protein. The data contain about 300,000 distinct CDR3 sequences, 65% to 90% of them singletons. Sequencing was carried out using CD8+ T cells from PBMCs. These receptors all come from a human donor with multiple sclerosis.

CDR3 residues: CASSAKLGYGYTF. The CDR3 DNA is TGTGCCAGCAGCGCGAAGTTGGGGTATGGCTACACCTTC. The chain employs TRBV5-4 and TRBJ1-2; D remains unclear. The CDR3 extends over 13 amino acids. Germline loops: CDR1 SGHNT, CDR2 YYREEE (reference sequence). Trimming took 4 bases from V and 5 from J, leaving 12 bases between them. Drawing the rest from reference TRBV5-4 and TRBJ1-2, the complete variable domain is ETGVTQSPTHLIKTRGQQVTLRCSSQSGHNTVSWYQQALGQGPQFIFQYYREEENGRGNFPPRFSGLQFPNYSSELNVNALELDDSALYLCASSAKLGYGYTFGSGTRLTVV.

The chain employs TRBV27 and TRBJ1-2, with D unresolved. Deletions cut 2 bases from V and 4 bases from J, with 11 bases between. CDR3 length: 14 residues. Germline CDR1 MNHEY, CDR2 SMNVEV (reference sequence). CDR3 sequence: CASSLGNPAYGYTF. CDR3 nucleotide sequence: TGTGCCAGCAGTTTAGGGAATCCAGCCTATGGCTACACCTTC.

This chain connects TRBV19 to TRBJ2-1, with 13 nucleotides matching TRBD2. The V gene's germline CDR1 is LNHDA and CDR2 SQIVND (reference sequence). The CDR3 spans 14 residues. Trimming at V came to 8 bases and at J to 8 bases, leaving 6 bases not matched to a gene. The CDR3 sequence: CASRLLAGGDEQFF. DNA of the CDR3: TGTGCCAGTCGCTTACTAGCGGGAGGGGATGAGCAGTTCTTC.

This sequence joins TRBV2 and TRBJ1-1; weak D call: TRBD1 (5 bases). Trimming left V 3 bases short and J 6 bases short, with 14 bases between. From germline, CDR1 is SNHLY and CDR2 FYNNEI. The CDR3 runs to 14 residues. CDR3 bases: TGTGCCAGCAGTGATAGCGGGGGAAGCGCTGAAGCTTTCTTT. Its protein is CASSDSGGSAEAFF.

The chain recombines TRBV20-1 with TRBJ1-4, with D maybe TRBD1 (5 bases). Trimming took 0 bases from V and 5 from J, leaving 13 bases between them. From germline, CDR1 is DFQATT and CDR2 SNEGSKA (reference sequence). The CDR3 is 15 residues long. Here the CDR3 reads CSAREAGGLNEKLFF. DNA of the CDR3: TGCAGTGCTAGAGAGGCGGGGGGATTAAATGAAAAACTGTTTTTT.

This chain connects TRBV4-3 to TRBJ2-5; 10 nucleotides align to TRBD2. Germline assignment: CDR1 LGHNA and CDR2 YSLEER. The CDR3 is 16 residues long. V lost 4 bases, J lost 5 bases, and 10 bases stayed unmatched. The CDR3: CASSPGPSGSGETQYF. The CDR3 nucleotides are TGCGCCAGCAGCCCCGGGCCTAGCGGGAGTGGGGAGACCCAGTACTTC.

This clonotype was detected a few times. The chain employs TRBV6-5 and TRBJ1-5, with D possibly being TRBD1 (5 bases). CDR3 length equals 12 residues. The V gene's germline CDR1 is MNHEY and CDR2 SVGAGI. Trimming took 6 bases from V and 7 from J, leaving 10 bases between them. CDR3 in amino acids: CASSRVGQPQHF. The CDR3 nucleotides are TGTGCCAGCAGCAGGGTTGGCCAGCCCCAGCATTTT.

V is TRBV29-1 and J is TRBJ2-7; 8 nucleotides agree with TRBD1. The germline V gene encodes CDR1 SQVTM and CDR2 ANQGSEA. V gave up 8 bases and J gave up 3 bases; unmatched junction bases: 9. The CDR3 is 13 residues long. CDR3 DNA sequence: TGCAGCACGCGGACAGGGCAAAGCTACGAGCAGTACTTC. Encoded protein: CSTRTGQSYEQYF.

The chain is built from TRBV3-1 and TRBJ2-1, with 11 bases lining up with TRBD2. V was clipped by 2 bases and J by 8 bases; unmatched bases: 5. Per germline, CDR1 LGHDT and CDR2 YNNKEL (reference sequence). This CDR3 has 15 residues. CDR3: CASSQRASGRYEQFF. DNA of the CDR3: TGTGCCAGCAGCCAACGAGCTAGCGGGAGGTATGAGCAGTTCTTC.

The genes are TRBV6-2 or TRBV6-3 and TRBJ1-5; unclear D gene. Per germline, CDR1 MNHEY and CDR2 SVGEGT. The V and J ends lost 1 base and 1 base respectively, with 17 bases between them. There are 18 residues in the CDR3. The CDR3 reads CASSYLGFFTASNQPQHF. The CDR3 DNA reads as TGTGCCAGCAGTTACTTGGGCTTTTTTACGGCCAGCAATCAGCCCCAGCATTTT.

In DNA form, the CDR3 reads TGCGCCAGCAAATCGGGACTAGCGGATCTAGCCAAAAACATTCAGTACTTC. Its protein product is CASKSGLADLAKNIQYF. The rearrangement joins TRBV10-2 to TRBJ2-4, with TRBD2 matching 11 bases. Looked up from germline, CDR1 is WSHSY and CDR2 is SAAADI. J lost 0 bases, V lost 7 bases, and 8 bases had no gene match. This CDR3 has 17 residues.

The chain links TRBV6-4 to TRBJ2-1; D uncertain. There are 15 residues in the CDR3. V was cut by 2 bases and J by 3 bases, with 11 bases left in between. Germline CDR1 MRHNA, CDR2 SNTAGT. CDR3 DNA: TGTGCCAGCAGTGACCGTGCTAACAGCTACAATGAGCAGTTCTTC. Protein sequence: CASSDRANSYNEQFF.

The chain recombines TRBV29-1 with TRBJ2-1, with 9 positions matching TRBD2. Germline loops: CDR1 SQVTM, CDR2 ANQGSEA. This CDR3 has 15 amino acids. V dropped 7 bases and J dropped 4; count of bases not matched to a gene: 11. The CDR3 loop is CSASRTSAFYNEQFF. The CDR3 DNA is TGCAGCGCCTCCCGGACTAGCGCTTTTTACAATGAGCAGTTCTTC.

V usage is TRBV15 and J usage is TRBJ2-3; the match to TRBD1 covers 9 bases. The CDR3 contains 14 residues. J gave up 8 bases and V 9 bases, and 12 bases lay outside the gene matches. Germline V gene lookup returns CDR1 LNHNV and CDR2 YYDKDF (reference sequence). DNA for the CDR3: TGTGCCACTCTCCCGGGACAGGGACAGAGTACGCAGTATTTT. Protein product: CATLPGQGQSTQYF.

Worth noting for this clonotype: Mismatch with germline at one junction end may stem from a read error. The CDR3 spells CASSLASRTSSHEQYF. The DNA of the CDR3 is TGTGCTAGCAGCTTAGCGTCTAGGACTAGCAGCCACGAGCAGTACTTC. The chain joins TRBV7-7 to TRBJ2-7, with 8 bases matching TRBD2. Per the germline V gene, CDR1 is SSHAT and CDR2 is FNYEAQ (reference sequence). The CDR3 is made up of 16 amino acids.

V is TRBV27 and J is TRBJ2-6, with 10 bases lining up with TRBD1. Trimming cost V 5 bases and J 2 bases; bases outside gene matches: 3. The V gene's germline CDR1 is MNHEY and CDR2 SMNVEV (reference sequence). This CDR3 comprises 16 residues. CDR3 coding DNA: TGTGCCAGCAGTGACGGGACAGGGGCTGGGGCCAACGTCCTGACTTTC. Encoded protein: CASSDGTGAGANVLTF.

The V and J genes are TRBV9 and TRBJ2-7; D tentatively reads TRBD1 or TRBD2 (6 bases each). CDR1 is SGDLS, CDR2 YYNGEE, per germline. CDR3 length: 17 residues. V was pared by 4 bases and J by 6 bases, with 26 bases between. Here the CDR3 DNA reads TGTGCCAGCAGCCCACGGACGCCGGAGGGGGTGTCTAGCGAGCAGTACTTC. Translated, it gives CASSPRTPEGVSSEQYF. The variable domain in full, with the rest retrieved from reference TRBV9 and TRBJ2-7, is DSGVTQTPKHLITATGQRVTLRCSPRSGDLSVYWYQQSLDQGLQFLIQYYNGEERAKGNILERFSAQQFPDLHSELNLSSLELGDSALYFCASSPRTPEGVSSEQYFGPGTRLTVT.

V usage is TRBV20-1 and J usage is TRBJ1-5; D gene unclear. V lost 3 bases, J lost 9 bases, and 12 bases lay in between. From germline, CDR1 is DFQATT and CDR2 SNEGSKA (reference sequence). The CDR3 runs 12 residues. CDR3 sequence: CSASEGPVPQHF. Here the CDR3 DNA reads TGCAGTGCTAGTGAAGGGCCCGTGCCCCAGCATTTT.

The chain's CDR3 is CASSLSQGYTTEAFF. CDR3 nucleotide sequence: TGTGCCAGCAGCTTATCGCAGGGGTACACCACTGAAGCTTTCTTT. This rearrangement joins TRBV7-9 to TRBJ1-1; D is possibly TRBD1 (6 bases). The CDR3 loop spans 15 amino acids. Germline V gene sequence: CDR1 SEHNR, CDR2 FQNEAQ (reference sequence). V was trimmed by 2 bases and J by 4 bases, leaving 14 bases between them.

This chain joins TRBV2 and TRBJ1-5; possible D gene TRBD1, 6 bases. V gave up 9 bases and J gave up 2 bases, with 8 bases separating them. The CDR3 loop spans 12 amino acids. Germline CDR1 and CDR2: SNHLY and FYNNEI. The CDR3 DNA reads TGTGCCAGTCGACAGGGCAATCAGCCCCAGCATTTT. It translates to CASRQGNQPQHF.

This sequence joins TRBV5-4 and TRBJ2-7; D remains unclear. The germline V and J ends were trimmed by 4 bases and 7 bases, with 9 bases remaining between them. The CDR3 extends over 11 amino acids. Germline-derived CDR1 and CDR2 are SGHNT and YYREEE (reference sequence). The CDR3 region has the DNA TGTGCCAGCAGCCACGGACGGGAGCAGTACTTC. Its protein is CASSHGREQYF.

The V gene is TRBV20-1, the J gene TRBJ2-1; 11 nucleotides align to TRBD2. Germline V gene data show CDR1 as DFQATT and CDR2 as SNEGSKA (reference sequence). J was trimmed by 2 bases and V by 5 bases; bases with no gene match: 5. This CDR3 has 15 residues. The CDR3 DNA reads TGCAGTGCTTGGTATAGCGGGAGGGCCTACAATGAGCAGTTCTTC. Its protein product is CSAWYSGRAYNEQFF.

The V call is TRBV15, the J call TRBJ2-1, with 14 bases identical to TRBD2. This CDR3 has 15 residues. J was trimmed by 6 bases and V by 6 bases; bases with no gene match: 4. Germline CDR1 and CDR2: LNHNV and YYDKDF (reference sequence). CDR3 sequence: CATSPGTSGSNEQFF. The CDR3 coding sequence is TGTGCCACCAGTCCCGGGACTAGCGGGAGCAATGAGCAGTTCTTC.

A single count supports this clonotype. The V and J genes are TRBV13 and TRBJ2-3, with no clear D. Germline V gene sequence: CDR1 PRHDT, CDR2 FYEKMQ (reference sequence). Trimming left V 8 bases short and J 1 base short, with 16 bases between. This CDR3 region has 15 residues. The CDR3 DNA is TGTGCCAGCGCCCAAATCACAGAGCGCACAGATACGCAGTATTTT. This gives the protein CASAQITERTDTQYF.

The rearrangement joins TRBV15 to TRBJ2-2; 11 bases match TRBD2. J lost 3 bases, V lost 1 base, and 1 base had no gene match. Per germline, CDR1 LNHNV and CDR2 YYDKDF (reference sequence). This CDR3 comprises 16 residues. The CDR3 coding sequence is TGTGCCACCAGCAGAGGACTAGCGGGATACACCGGGGAGCTGTTTTTT. Translation gives CATSRGLAGYTGELFF. Using reference TRBV15 and TRBJ2-2 for the parts outside the CDR3, the full variable domain is DAMVIQNPRYQVTQFGKPVTLSCSQTLNHNVMYWYQQKSSQAPKLLFHYYDKDFNNEADTPDNFQSRRPNTSFCFLDIRSPGLGDTAMYLCATSRGLAGYTGELFFGEGSRLTVL.

The chain employs TRBV27 and TRBJ2-1; D is unresolved. Germline loops: CDR1 MNHEY, CDR2 SMNVEV (reference sequence). The CDR3 has 15 residues. Between the trimmed V and J ends, which lost 6 bases and 10 bases, there was a span of 22 bases. CDR3 coding DNA: TGTGCCAGCAGCCCACTACTCGCGGTCCTCGGGGAGCAGTTCTTC. It encodes CASSPLLAVLGEQFF.

The chain has TRBV6-5 and TRBJ1-1; D is ambiguous. The CDR3 is made up of 14 amino acids. CDR1 and CDR2 from the germline V gene are MNHEY and SVGAGI. Between the trimmed V and J ends, which lost 5 bases and 1 base, there was a span of 11 bases. In DNA, the CDR3 is TGTGCCAGCAGTACCCTCGACACGAACACTGAAGCTTTCTTT. The encoded protein is CASSTLDTNTEAFF.

The CDR3 DNA reads TGTGCCAGCAGTCATACGAAATTAGTAGCGGGCTCCTACAATGAGCAGTTCTTC. Translation gives CASSHTKLVAGSYNEQFF. The rearrangement uses TRBV28 and TRBJ2-1, with 7 bases fitting TRBD2. CDR1 MDHEN and CDR2 SYDVKM come from the germline V gene. The CDR3 has 18 residues. Trimming at V came to 5 bases and at J to 0 bases, leaving 13 bases not matched to a gene.

V is TRBV6-2 or TRBV6-3 and J is TRBJ1-1; D gene unclear. This CDR3 has 13 amino acids. Per the germline V gene, CDR1 is MNHEY and CDR2 is SVGEGT. The V gene lost 5 bases and the J gene lost 0 bases, with 7 bases spanning the gap. The DNA for the CDR3 is TGTGCCAGCAGTAAGACCCTGAACACTGAAGCTTTCTTT. This encodes CASSKTLNTEAFF.

The chain uses TRBV27 and TRBJ2-5; D is perhaps TRBD1 or TRBD2 (6 bases each). V was cut by 0 bases and J by 5 bases, with 19 bases left in between. The CDR3 covers 17 residues. Germline CDR1 is MNHEY and CDR2 is SMNVEV (reference sequence). CDR3 DNA sequence: TGTGCCAGCAGTTTATCGGGGGGCGCCAGGGGATATGAGACCCAGTACTTC. The encoded protein is CASSLSGGARGYETQYF.

The gene calls are TRBV20-1 and TRBJ2-5, with D hard to call. The CDR3 runs to 13 residues. The germline CDR1 and CDR2 sequences are DFQATT and SNEGSKA (reference sequence). Trimming pared 4 bases from V and 0 bases from J, leaving 9 bases between. This CDR3 is CSAINPYQETQYF. The CDR3 coding sequence is TGCAGTGCTATCAACCCGTACCAAGAGACCCAGTACTTC.